The 5 T cell receptor beta chains in this list originate from one sample, sequenced in a study of cytomegalovirus exposure and HLA in healthy donors. The repertoire was sequenced with immunoSEQ multiplex PCR; TCRdb's copy has only in-frame clones and lacks some. The repertoire holds approximately 71,000 clones, with approximately 90% as singletons. Input material: PBMCs. Source of these receptors: a man between 18 and 29 years old in good health and CMV-seronegative.

The V gene is TRBV11-3, the J gene TRBJ2-5, with D possibly TRBD2 on 5 matching bases. V lost 5 bases and J lost 3, with 13 bases in between. CDR3 length: 14 residues. Germline assignment: CDR1 SGHNT and CDR2 YENEEA. The CDR3 region is CASSRGWGEETQYF. CDR3 in DNA: TGTGCCAGCAGCCGAGGGTGGGGAGAAGAGACCCAGTACTTC.

As to this clone: Distinct nucleotide sequences in the sample also encode this CDR3. The rearrangement links TRBV9 to TRBJ2-1; 10 nucleotides agree with TRBD2. This CDR3 is built from 15 residues. Germline CDR1 is SGDLS and CDR2 is YYNGEE. V lost 4 bases to trimming and J lost 4 bases; unmatched junction nucleotides: 5. CDR3 DNA sequence: TGTGCCAGCAGCCCTAGCGGGAGAGCATACAATGAGCAGTTCTTC. It yields the protein CASSPSGRAYNEQFF.

The V call is TRBV28, the J call TRBJ2-7; 10 bases line up with TRBD1. V lost 4 bases, J lost 3 bases, and 6 bases stayed unmatched. CDR3 size: 15 residues. CDR1 and CDR2 from the germline V gene are MDHEN and SYDVKM. DNA of the CDR3: TGTGCCAGCAGTTCTCATGGACAGGGGGACTACGAGCAGTACTTC. It encodes CASSSHGQGDYEQYF. Drawing the rest from reference TRBV28 and TRBJ2-7, the complete variable domain is DVKVTQSSRYLVKRTGEKVFLECVQDMDHENMFWYRQDPGLGLRLIYFSYDVKMKEKGDIPEGYSVSREKKERFSLILESASTNQTSMYLCASSSHGQGDYEQYFGPGTRLTVT.

The V call is TRBV11-3, the J call TRBJ2-5, with 8 bases fitting TRBD2. This CDR3 comprises 15 residues. Germline loops: CDR1 SGHNT, CDR2 YENEEA. V shed 6 bases and J 5 bases; nucleotides not matched to a gene: 11. The CDR3 region has the DNA TGTGCCAGCAGTAAACGAGCGGGAGCTGGGGAGACCCAGTACTTC. This encodes CASSKRAGAGETQYF.

V is TRBV5-1 and J is TRBJ2-1; possibly TRBD1 for D (5 bases). The ends were cut back, 4 bases at V and 0 bases at J, with 8 bases in the middle. The CDR3 covers 14 residues. Germline CDR1 and CDR2: SGHRS and YFSETQ. In DNA, the CDR3 is TGCGCCAGCAGCACGGACAACTCCTACAATGAGCAGTTCTTC. Its protein product is CASSTDNSYNEQFF.